This T cell receptor (beta chain) derives from a study of metastatic and nonmetastatic thyroid tumors (dated by TCRdb to about 2020). About the investigation overall: For patients with malignant and with benign thyroid disease, the researchers compared repertoires between peripheral blood samples and tumor or nodule tissue samples.

None of the patients had been given any treatment before thyroid surgery. Patient clinical samples collected from the early 2010s to the late 2010s were retrospectively analysed using T-cell receptor beta sequencing. What the authors observed across the whole study: TCR beta diversity was reported as significantly higher in malignant tumors than in benign nodules, in both blood and tumor samples.

The library was produced with PCR. Sequencing was performed on an Illumina HiSeq 4000. High-throughput sequencing was used to profile the TCR beta-chain CDR3 region of each patient. The study's processing was this. CDR3 differences across clinicopathological groups were used to build a classifier for discriminating distant-metastatic papillary thyroid cancer patients. The Shannon index was used to measure repertoire diversity, and the Morisita-Horn index was used to measure how similar tumor and blood repertoires were. TCRdb cleaned the public reads at Q25 with fastp, built clones with MiXCR and kept in-frame beta chains. The V and J calls shown here were made by TCRdb, not taken from the authors' results. This sample holds 31,000 or so clones; about 15% were observed only once. The ten biggest clones cover under 5% of the sample. This clone has ten or more counts. Its antigen is unknown. Qualities for individual bases were not recorded, and no much larger clone is one base off.

From cysteine to phenylalanine, the CDR3 is 14 amino acids long. Of the read, only the CDR3 DNA is kept; its 42 bases are in frame from base 1. In the germline V gene, CDR1 corresponds to SGDLS and CDR2 to YYNGEE. V loses 4 bases, J loses 8 bases, and the germline ends lie 15 bases apart. The sequence links TRBV9 to TRBJ1-4, with TRBD1 as a weak D call on 6 bases. The sequence was obtained from a female donor with papillary thyroid cancer or a benign thyroid nodule (not recorded which). Some clones in this sample may be carry-over from other donors' samples. Sequenced input: blood. The encoded CDR3 is CASSTQQGGEKLFF. The DNA sequence follows: TGTGCCAGCAGCACTCAACAGGGCGGCGAAAAACTGTTTTTT.